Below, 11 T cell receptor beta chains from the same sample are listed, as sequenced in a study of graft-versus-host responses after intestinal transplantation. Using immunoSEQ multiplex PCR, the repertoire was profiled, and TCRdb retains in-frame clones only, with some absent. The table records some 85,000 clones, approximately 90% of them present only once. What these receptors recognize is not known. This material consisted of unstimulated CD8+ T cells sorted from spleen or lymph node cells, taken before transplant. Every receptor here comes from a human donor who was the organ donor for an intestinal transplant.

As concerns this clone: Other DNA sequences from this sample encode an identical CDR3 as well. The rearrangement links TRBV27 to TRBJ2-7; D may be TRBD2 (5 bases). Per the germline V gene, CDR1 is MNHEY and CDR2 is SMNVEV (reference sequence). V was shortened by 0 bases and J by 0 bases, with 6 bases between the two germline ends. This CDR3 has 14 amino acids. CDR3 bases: TGTGCCAGCAGTTTATCCCGGGGCTCCTACGAGCAGTACTTC. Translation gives CASSLSRGSYEQYF.

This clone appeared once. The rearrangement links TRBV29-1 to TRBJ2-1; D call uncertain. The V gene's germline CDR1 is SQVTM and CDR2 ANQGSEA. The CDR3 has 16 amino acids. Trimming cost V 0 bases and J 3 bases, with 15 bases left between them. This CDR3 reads CSVEDPVEIVYNEQFF. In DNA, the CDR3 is TGCAGCGTTGAAGATCCGGTCGAGATAGTCTACAATGAGCAGTTCTTC.

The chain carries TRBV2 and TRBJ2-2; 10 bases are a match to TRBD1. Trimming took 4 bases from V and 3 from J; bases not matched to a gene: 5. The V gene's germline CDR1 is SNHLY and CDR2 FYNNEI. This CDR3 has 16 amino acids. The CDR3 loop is CASSVAGTGDTGELFF. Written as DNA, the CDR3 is TGTGCCAGCAGTGTCGCCGGGACAGGGGACACCGGGGAGCTGTTTTTT.

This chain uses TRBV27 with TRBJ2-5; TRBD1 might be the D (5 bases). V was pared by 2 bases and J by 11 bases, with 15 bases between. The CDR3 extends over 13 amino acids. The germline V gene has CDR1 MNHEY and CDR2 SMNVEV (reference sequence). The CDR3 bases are TGTGCCAGCAGTTTAGTAGGGGAAGAGCAACAGTACTTC. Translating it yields CASSLVGEEQQYF.

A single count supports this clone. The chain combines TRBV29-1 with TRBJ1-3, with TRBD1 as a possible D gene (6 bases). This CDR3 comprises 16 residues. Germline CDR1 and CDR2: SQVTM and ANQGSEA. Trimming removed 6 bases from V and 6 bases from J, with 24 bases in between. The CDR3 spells CSVLTTGTGWLNTIYF. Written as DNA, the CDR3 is TGCAGCGTCCTTACCACAGGGACCGGATGGTTAAACACCATATATTTT. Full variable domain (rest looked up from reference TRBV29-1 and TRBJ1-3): SAVISQKPSRDICQRGTSLTIQCQVDSQVTMMFWYRQQPGQSLTLIATANQGSEATYESGFVIDKFPISRPNLTFSTLTVSNMSPEDSSIYLCSVLTTGTGWLNTIYFGEGSWLTVV.

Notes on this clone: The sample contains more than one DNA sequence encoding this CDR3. The CDR3 here is CASSRGTDTQYF. CDR3 DNA: TGTGCCAGCAGTCGGGGCACAGATACGCAGTATTTT. The V gene is TRBV7-9, the J gene TRBJ2-3; D not certain. Trimming left V 6 bases short and J 1 base short, with 5 bases between. The CDR3 contains 12 residues. The V gene's germline CDR1 is SEHNR and CDR2 FQNEAQ (reference sequence).

In DNA, the CDR3 is TGTGCCAGTAGTATTGCAGGTCGGAATGAGCAGTTCTTC. This sequence encodes CASSIAGRNEQFF. The rearrangement joins TRBV19 to TRBJ2-1; D is unresolved. This CDR3 comprises 13 residues. Germline loops: CDR1 LNHDA, CDR2 SQIVND (reference sequence). The V gene lost 3 bases and the J gene lost 7 bases, with 10 bases spanning the gap. Using reference TRBV19 and TRBJ2-1 for the parts outside the CDR3, the full variable domain is DGGITQSPKYLFRKEGQNVTLSCEQNLNHDAMYWYRQDPGQGLRLIYYSQIVNDFQKGDIAEGYSVSREKKESFPLTVTSAQKNPTAFYLCASSIAGRNEQFFGPGTRLTVL.

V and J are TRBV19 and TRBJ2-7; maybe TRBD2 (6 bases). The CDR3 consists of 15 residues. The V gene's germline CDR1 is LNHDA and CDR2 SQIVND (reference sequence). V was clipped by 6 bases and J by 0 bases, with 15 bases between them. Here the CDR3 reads CASSPTGGGSYEQYF. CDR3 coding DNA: TGTGCCAGTAGCCCAACCGGGGGAGGCTCCTACGAGCAGTACTTC.

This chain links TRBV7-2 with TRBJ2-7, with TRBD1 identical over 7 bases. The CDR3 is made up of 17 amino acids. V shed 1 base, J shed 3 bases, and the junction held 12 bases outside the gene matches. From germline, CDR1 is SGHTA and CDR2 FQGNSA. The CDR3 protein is CASSLGPGTAGIYEQYF. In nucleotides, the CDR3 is TGTGCCAGCAGCTTAGGGCCCGGGACAGCCGGAATCTACGAGCAGTACTTC.

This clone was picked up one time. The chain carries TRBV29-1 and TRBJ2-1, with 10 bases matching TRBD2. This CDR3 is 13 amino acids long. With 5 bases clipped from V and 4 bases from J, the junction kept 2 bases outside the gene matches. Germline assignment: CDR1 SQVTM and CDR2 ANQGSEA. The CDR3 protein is CSVSGGAYNEQFF. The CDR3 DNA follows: TGCAGCGTTAGCGGGGGGGCGTACAATGAGCAGTTCTTC.

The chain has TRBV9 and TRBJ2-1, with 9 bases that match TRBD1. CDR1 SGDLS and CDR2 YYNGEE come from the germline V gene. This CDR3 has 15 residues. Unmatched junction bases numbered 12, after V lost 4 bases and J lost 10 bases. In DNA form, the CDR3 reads TGTGCCAGCAGCACGAGCCGGGACAGGGACCAGGAGCAGTTCTTC. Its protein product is CASSTSRDRDQEQFF.